One T cell receptor (beta chain) is described in this entry. Only a few counts were recorded for this clonotype. The target of this receptor is not known. Per-nucleotide qualities are absent, and no much larger clonotype sits a single base away. The data stem from a study of T-cell memory formation after mild COVID-19 (dated by TCRdb to the early 2020s). About the investigation overall: Most TCR sequence clusters were specific to one of the two donors. T-cell clones expanding and contracting after mild COVID-19 in two donors were tracked by longitudinal TCRalpha and TCRbeta repertoire sequencing. The cohort was made up of two young adult volunteers, one female and one male, who were previously healthy. Results and caveats for the whole study, not just this receptor: The second-wave clones that peaked on day 37 were not confirmed to be SARS-CoV-2 specific. Some responding clones were detected in pre-infection memory, suggesting pre-existing cross-reactive memory T cells joined the SARS-CoV-2 response. Clones contracting from day 15 to 85 had balanced CD4/CD8 phenotypes, while a second wave expanding from day 15 to 37 was biased towards CD4+. The study covered only a couple of mild cases, and larger cohorts including severe cases with pre-infection samples were considered necessary. Contracting CD4+ clones appeared mostly in the CM and EM memory subsets, whereas CD8+ clones were enriched in EMRA.

Taken from the germline V gene (reference sequence), the CDR1 and CDR2 loops are SGHNT and YYREEE. Spanning cysteine to phenylalanine, the CDR3 consists of 15 amino acids. The CDR3 DNA has 45 bases and is translated from base 1. V trim: 4 bases; J trim: 4 bases; unmatched bases: 7. Ficoll-Paque density gradient centrifugation was used to isolate PBMCs. Sequencing was carried out with an Illumina NovaSeq 6000. cDNA libraries for TCRalpha and TCRbeta were prepared by 5'RACE using constant-segment primers, with sample barcodes and unique molecular identifiers added. RNA was extracted from every sample with Trizol reagent. Amplification of the libraries took two PCR steps, and the second step added a second sample barcode plus Illumina TruSeq adapters. Sequencing of libraries was performed on an Illumina NovaSeq with 2 x 150 bp paired-end reads. Concerning the study's data processing: Reads were demultiplexed and collapsed into UMI-guided consensus sequences with migec v1.2.7. Using mixcr v2.1.11, UMI consensuses were aligned to TRA and TRB V and J templates and then assembled into clonotypes. A clonotype was counted as expanded or contracted only when both edgeR and NoisET called the clonotype significant, with the noise models trained on biological replicates. For edgeR calls, the thresholds were a false discovery rate-adjusted p below 0.01 and a log2 fold-change of 1. As an exploratory analysis of dynamics, max-normalized trajectories of the 1000 most abundant clonotypes were examined with PCA combined with hierarchical clustering. Each responding clone was given a CD4 or CD8 phenotype based on the CD4+ and CD8+ repertoires, which had been sequenced separately. TCRdb trimmed public reads at Q25 via fastp, called clones via MiXCR and kept in-frame beta chains. Merged by CDR3 protein, the rows form single entries marked with the most common genes and DNA. TCRdb's processing, not the authors' own work, is the source of the V and J calls. The sample contains about 340,000 distinct CDR3 sequences, about 15% of them found a single time. The ten largest clones represent about 20% of the sample.

The sample comprised PBMCs or a T cell subset sorted from them (not recorded which). Recombination linked TRBV5-4 to TRBJ2-2, with 7 bases matching TRBD2. The receptor comes from a man aged 18 to 29 who had mild COVID-19 (a few samples of this study predate the infection). The sample titles of this study are shuffled in the database, so cell type and time point are left out; the donor was told from shared clones. The nucleotide sequence reads TGTGCCAGCAGCCATGGGGGGGGTCGCACCGGGGAGCTGTTTTTT. Translated, this gives CASSHGGGRTGELFF.